Each of the 12 T cell receptor beta chains below was sequenced from the same sample in a study of tumor-infiltrating T cells and Merkel cell polyomavirus. Study details: The study examined CD8+ T cells specific for the Merkel cell polyomavirus KLL epitope.

All patients' tumors stained robustly positive for Merkel cell polyomavirus Large T antigen by immunohistochemistry. Libraries were prepared by immunoSEQ multiplex PCR; TCRdb keeps only in-frame clonotypes and omits some of them. The sample includes 20,000 to 30,000 clones, about 85% of them seen just once. Sequencing was carried out using lymph node tissue. Receptors originate from a man aged 45-65 years with Merkel cell carcinoma.

The chain recombines TRBV9 with TRBJ2-1; 8 positions agree with TRBD1. The CDR3 runs to 15 residues. Germline V gives CDR1 SGDLS, CDR2 YYNGEE. V trimming: 0 bases; J trimming: 7 bases; junction bases outside the gene matches: 6. The CDR3 spells CASSVVRTGYNEQFF. The CDR3 bases are TGTGCCAGCAGCGTAGTTAGGACAGGGTATAATGAGCAGTTCTTC.

This clone was seen only once. The rearrangement uses TRBV21-1 and TRBJ2-1; the D call of TRBD2 is as the table states it, not checked on the DNA. TRBV21-1 is noted as a pseudogene. This CDR3 spans 13 amino acids. In DNA form, the CDR3 reads TGTGCCAGCAGCAAAATCCCGAGGAGGGGTGGGTTCTTC. The encoded protein is CASSKIPRRGGFF.

The chain is built from TRBV9 and TRBJ2-1, with TRBD2 matching over 9 bases. The CDR3 is 16 amino acids. Looked up from germline, CDR1 is SGDLS and CDR2 is YYNGEE. J lost 4 bases, V lost 0 bases, and 5 bases had no gene match. The CDR3 is CASSVESGRNYNEQFF. CDR3 nucleotides: TGTGCCAGCAGCGTAGAAAGCGGGAGGAATTACAATGAGCAGTTCTTC.

This chain links TRBV7-9 with TRBJ2-1, with 10 bases that match TRBD1. Germline lookup yields CDR1 SEHNR and CDR2 FQNEAQ (reference sequence). This CDR3 is 16 amino acids long. V lost 2 bases and J lost 5; bases outside the gene matches: 6. CDR3 protein: CASSLIDRGRDNEQFF. In DNA form, the CDR3 reads TGTGCCAGCAGCTTAATTGACAGGGGGCGTGACAATGAGCAGTTCTTC. Together with reference TRBV7-9 and TRBJ2-1, the CDR3 gives the full variable domain: DTGVSQNPRHKITKRGQNVTFRCDPISEHNRLYWYRQTLGQGPEFLTYFQNEAQLEKSRLLSDRFSAERPKGSFSTLEIQRTEQGDSAMYLCASSLIDRGRDNEQFFGPGTRLTVL.

V and J are TRBV6-6 and TRBJ1-2; a possible D gene is TRBD1 (6 bases). Germline lookup yields CDR1 MNHNY and CDR2 SVGAGI (reference sequence). This CDR3 is 13 amino acids long. V lost 6 bases and J lost 4, with 12 bases in between. The CDR3 coding sequence is TGTGCCAGCAGAAGCGGACAGCTCTATGGCTACACCTTC. Its protein product is CASRSGQLYGYTF.

This chain connects TRBV5-1 to TRBJ1-1; D unresolved. This CDR3 contains 14 residues. Looked up from germline, CDR1 is SGHRS and CDR2 is YFSETQ. V gave up 1 base and J gave up 0 bases, with 7 bases separating them. The CDR3 DNA reads TGCGCCAGCAGCTTGTACAGCTTGAACACTGAAGCTTTCTTT. Its protein is CASSLYSLNTEAFF.

The rearrangement uses TRBV6-5 and TRBJ1-2, with 9 bases lining up with TRBD1. The junction had 12 bases not matched to a gene; V was cut back by 8 bases and J by 5 bases. The CDR3 consists of 15 residues. Germline V gives CDR1 MNHEY, CDR2 SVGAGI. In DNA form, the CDR3 reads TGTGCCAGCCTTCCCGGACAGGGGCTGGGGTATGGCTACACCTTC. Its protein product is CASLPGQGLGYGYTF.

This chain connects TRBV7-6 to TRBJ2-2; TRBD1 might be the D (5 bases). The germline V and J ends were trimmed by 4 bases and 6 bases, with 9 bases remaining between them. CDR3 length: 13 amino acids. Germline lookup yields CDR1 SGHVS and CDR2 FNYEAQ. DNA for the CDR3: TGTGCCAGCAGCTCCTCAGGGTCCGGGGAGCTGTTTTTT. This gives the protein CASSSSGSGELFF.

The chain uses TRBV29-1 and TRBJ2-1, with 11 bases identical to TRBD2. Per the germline V gene, CDR1 is SQVTM and CDR2 is ANQGSEA. V shed 7 bases, J shed 3 bases, and the junction held 8 bases outside the gene matches. The CDR3 sequence is 15 residues long. CDR3 region: CSAPPGLADYNEQFF. CDR3 sequence (DNA): TGCAGCGCCCCTCCGGGACTAGCGGACTACAATGAGCAGTTCTTC.

The chain carries TRBV6-5 and TRBJ2-7, with 8 bases lining up with TRBD1. Trimming removed 7 bases from V and 4 bases from J; junction bases left unmatched: 12. The length of the CDR3 is 15 residues. Germline assignment: CDR1 MNHEY and CDR2 SVGAGI. The CDR3: CASTPGGRGQYEQYF. In DNA form, the CDR3 reads TGTGCCAGCACCCCCGGGGGCAGGGGGCAATACGAGCAGTACTTC.

J is TRBJ1-2 and V is TRBV28, with TRBD1 identical over 10 bases. Germline CDR1 MDHEN, CDR2 SYDVKM. The CDR3 has 16 amino acids. Unmatched junction bases numbered 10, after V lost 3 bases and J lost 6 bases. In DNA, the CDR3 is TGTGCCAGCAGTTTGTCGACAGGGGGCGGGTCCCATGGCTACACCTTC. Its translation: CASSLSTGGGSHGYTF.

The gene calls are TRBV7-3 and TRBJ2-2, with 8 bases matching TRBD1. Germline loops: CDR1 SGHTA, CDR2 FQGTGA. CDR3 length: 17 amino acids. V lost 4 bases and J lost 5; bases outside the gene matches: 12. CDR3 region: CASSSFEVTGETGELFF. The CDR3 DNA reads as TGTGCCAGCAGCTCTTTCGAGGTGACAGGGGAAACCGGGGAGCTGTTTTTT.